This record concerns one TCR beta chain sequence. As yet, its antigen is unknown. The PCR had 60 Vbeta and 13 Jbeta primers. The data were produced by immunoSEQ multiplex PCR, yet TCRdb's version contains in-frame clones alone and is incomplete. Of roughly 120,000 clones listed, around two thirds are singletons. This entry belongs to a study of cytomegalovirus exposure and HLA in healthy donors. General observations from the study: Most TCR beta V segments were productive about 87% or about 30% of the time in an earlier analysis. Some segments of the V type, notably TRBV6-2 and TRBV6-3, were excluded as indistinguishable.

V lost 5 bases and J lost 5; bases outside the gene matches: 20. CDR1 is MGHRA, CDR2 YSYEKL, per germline. The CDR3 consists of 20 residues. This clonotype was sampled from a woman aged 35 to 49 in good health and CMV-seropositive. This chain uses TRBV4-1 with TRBJ1-6; 8 bases agree with TRBD1. The source material was PBMCs. The CDR3 sequence: CASSGRRRPQPTGDNSPLHF. CDR3 DNA sequence: TGCGCCAGCAGCGGGCGCCGTCGTCCCCAACCGACAGGGGATAATTCACCCCTCCACTTT.